This TCR beta chain was sequenced in a study of blood T cells in healthy people across ages. Only a few counts were recorded for this clonotype. What it binds is unknown. Study outcomes and limitations: Across the age range, TCR beta diversity per million T cells fell in a roughly linear way. Not knowing donor CMV status may have confounded expanded clonotype changes.

Germline CDR1 reads SGHTA; CDR2 reads FQGNSA. With V trimmed by 3 bases and J by 4 bases, 5 bases remained unmatched. CDR3 length: 14 residues. The authors drew about 10 milliliters of peripheral blood from each donor. Using a J-beta primer mix together with a sample-barcoded 5' primer, a second PCR was run for roughly 6 to 12 cycles. Every cDNA was tagged by a template-switch adaptor with 12 random nucleotides. TCRdb independently ran MiXCR on the 5' RACE reads; one entry per CDR3 protein. The sample includes around 1,900,000 distinct CDR3 sequences, about two fifths of them seen just once. Sequenced sample: blood. This TCR came from a human donor in good health. The chain recombines TRBV7-2 with TRBJ1-1; TRBD1 matches 7 bases. The CDR3 coding sequence is TGTGCCAGCAGCTTCGGACAGGTGGTCACTGAAGCTTTCTTT. Translated, it gives CASSFGQVVTEAFF. The full variable domain, with the rest looked up from reference TRBV7-2 and TRBJ1-1, is GAGVSQSPSNKVTEKGKDVELRCDPISGHTALYWYRQSLGQGLEFLIYFQGNSAPDKSGLPSDRFSAERTGGSVSTLTIQRTQQEDSAVYLCASSFGQVVTEAFFGQGTRLTVV.